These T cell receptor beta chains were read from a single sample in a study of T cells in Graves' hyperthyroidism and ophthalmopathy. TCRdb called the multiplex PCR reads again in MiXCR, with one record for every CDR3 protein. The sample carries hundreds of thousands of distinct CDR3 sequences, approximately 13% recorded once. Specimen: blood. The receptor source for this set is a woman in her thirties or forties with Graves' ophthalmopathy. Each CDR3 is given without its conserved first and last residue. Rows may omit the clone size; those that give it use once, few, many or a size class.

ASSSGGRTDTQY,TRBV7-6,many,TRBJ2-3
ASKTGTDTQY,TRBV6-1,few,TRBJ2-3
ASLGEFNTEAF,TRBV18,many,TRBJ1-1
ASSLGQSNQPQH,TRBV28,many,TRBJ1-5
SVAPSTTSYNEQF,TRBV29-1,many,TRBJ2-1
ASRRDADEQY,TRBV2,many,TRBJ2-7
ASSQDSVGGYT,TRBV4-1,few,TRBJ1-2
ASTRHPGTGNQPQH,TRBV12-3/TRBV12-4,many,TRBJ1-5
ASSPSLMNTEAF,TRBV18,many,TRBJ1-1
ASSFMGESYT,TRBV7-9,-,TRBJ1-2
ASSGGTDFYTDTQY,TRBV7-9,few,TRBJ2-3
ASSPLGGGEKLF,TRBV14,-,TRBJ1-4
ASSRVYYEQY,TRBV2,many,TRBJ2-7
SAVSGGRTDTQY,TRBV20-1,few,TRBJ2-3
ASSMHGGNEQF,TRBV7-9,many,TRBJ2-1
ASSADRRGRYSYEQY,TRBV5-6,few,TRBJ2-7
ASSDGGPNTEAF,TRBV2,many,TRBJ1-1
ASSSIPPDRAFQPQH,TRBV27,many,TRBJ1-5
ASSSETGAHYEQY,TRBV27,many,TRBJ2-7
ATSDPSGLNTQY,TRBV24-1,many,TRBJ2-3
ASSQDLRGRTGELF,TRBV3-1,few,TRBJ2-2
ASSVDRVHNEQF,TRBV7-8,many,TRBJ2-1
ASSPIGTGGYT,TRBV9,many,TRBJ1-2
AWSAPRRGEIGYT,TRBV30,few,TRBJ1-2
ASSGGRTEAF,TRBV13,many,TRBJ1-1
AWNRGLDGYT,TRBV30,many,TRBJ1-2
ASSLRGGSTICNEQF,TRBV7-8,-,TRBJ2-1
ASSSPETGSNQPQH,TRBV28,many,TRBJ1-5
ASSLEQGARSYGYT,TRBV12-3/TRBV12-4,many,TRBJ1-2
ASSPLMGSSTDTQY,TRBV7-9,many,TRBJ2-3
AISGTGLDEAF,TRBV10-3,few,TRBJ1-1
SGAYRGSYEQY,TRBV20-1,few,TRBJ2-7
ATSRDATLYGYT,TRBV15,many,TRBJ1-2
SATSSGGRVYEQY,TRBV20-1,few,TRBJ2-7
ASSKGPRNSNTGELF,TRBV5-1,-,TRBJ2-2
SAPNSGGATGEQF,TRBV20-1,-,TRBJ2-1
SARDATSLYNEQF,TRBV20-1,many,TRBJ2-1
ASSQVGGAF,TRBV12-3/TRBV12-4,many,TRBJ1-1
ASSITLLAATAKNIQY,TRBV19,few,TRBJ2-4
ASSYAGGAGGQPQH,TRBV6-5,many,TRBJ1-5
AWSVAGGVQETQY,TRBV30,-,TRBJ2-5
ASSIRESYEQY,TRBV19,-,TRBJ2-7
AQSSAGGPDTQY,TRBV7-9,many,TRBJ2-3
ASSRPGQGAPEAF,TRBV2,many,TRBJ1-1
ASSFRVGGGYGYT,TRBV27,many,TRBJ1-2
SVGLGPGNTIY,TRBV29-1,many,TRBJ1-3
ASSKGHPAGYAEAF,TRBV19,few,TRBJ1-1
ASSLGVTVELF,TRBV3-1,-,TRBJ2-2
ASSLDRLGTDTQY,TRBV3-1,-,TRBJ2-3
ASSRDRGGDTQY,TRBV5-1,many,TRBJ2-3
ATSEARGGYNEQF,TRBV24-1,-,TRBJ2-1
ASSRQGEGTDTQY,TRBV2,many,TRBJ2-3
SVDQGTYEQY,TRBV29-1,many,TRBJ2-7
ASSLQGTYTEAF,TRBV5-1,-,TRBJ1-1
ASSVSGGVVGELF,TRBV2,many,TRBJ2-2
ASSPSPSYGYT,TRBV7-9,few,TRBJ1-2
SAQGLNNDYGYT,TRBV20-1,-,TRBJ1-2